The T cell receptor beta chain described here comes from a study of spatial heterogeneity in lung cancer. Study background: Raw-read counts averaged over ten per unique TCR and UMI combination.

Every cDNA TCR molecule received its own unique molecular identifier. TCRdb reprocessed the 5' RACE reads via MiXCR and lists one record per CDR3 protein. Here the sample spans 15,000 to 20,000 distinct CDR3 sequences, 20% to 25% being singletons. This clonotype showed up many times. With 4 bases clipped from V and 4 bases from J, the junction kept 4 bases outside the gene matches. Germline V gives CDR1 SGHTA, CDR2 FQGNSA. CDR3 size: 14 residues. Time point defined: sample taken at primary tumor resection. Whole RNA obtained from tumor, nontumor lung or frozen PBMC underwent sequencing without sorting.

The clonotype comes from a female donor with early-stage non-small cell lung cancer. The V call is TRBV7-2, the J call TRBJ2-3, with 8 bases lining up with TRBD2. Sample: PBMCs, taken at surgery. Here the CDR3 DNA reads TGTGCCAGCAGCTCGGGACTAGGGGCAGATACGCAGTATTTT. The encoded protein is CASSSGLGADTQYF.